The TCR beta chain under discussion was sequenced for a study of T cell changes during pregnancy in multiple sclerosis. V was pared by 5 bases and J by 6 bases, with 7 bases between. This CDR3 has 11 residues. Germline V lookup: CDR1 MNHEY, CDR2 SMNVEV (reference sequence). The table came from immunoSEQ multiplex PCR; TCRdb's copy has only in-frame clones and leaves some out. The repertoire holds 10,000 to 13,000 clones, 85% to 90% seen once, with 5% to 6.5% in the top ten. Specimen: CD8+ T cells from peripheral blood mononuclear cells, collected in the first trimester of pregnancy. The receptor's source is a female donor in good health, enrolled as a control in a pregnancy study. V usage is TRBV27 and J usage is TRBJ1-2; possibly TRBD1 for D (6 bases). CDR3 DNA sequence: TGTGCCAGCAGTGCAGGGGATGGCTACACCTTC. Residues: CASSAGDGYTF.